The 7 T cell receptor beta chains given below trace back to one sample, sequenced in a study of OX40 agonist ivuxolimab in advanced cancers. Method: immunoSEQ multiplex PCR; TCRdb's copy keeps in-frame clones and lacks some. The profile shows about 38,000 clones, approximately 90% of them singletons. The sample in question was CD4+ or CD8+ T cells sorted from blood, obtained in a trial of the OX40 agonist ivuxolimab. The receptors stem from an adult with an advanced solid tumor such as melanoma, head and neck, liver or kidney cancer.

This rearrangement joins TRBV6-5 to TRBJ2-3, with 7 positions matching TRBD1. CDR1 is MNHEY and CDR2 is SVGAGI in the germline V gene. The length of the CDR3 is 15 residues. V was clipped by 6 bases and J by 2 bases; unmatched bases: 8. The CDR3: CASRTGDSYTDTQYF. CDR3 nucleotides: TGTGCCAGCAGAACCGGGGACAGCTACACAGATACGCAGTATTTT.

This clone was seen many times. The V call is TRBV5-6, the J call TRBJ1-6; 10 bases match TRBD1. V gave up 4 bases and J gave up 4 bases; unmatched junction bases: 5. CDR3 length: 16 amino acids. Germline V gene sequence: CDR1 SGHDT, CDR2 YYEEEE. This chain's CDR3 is CASSPPDRGYNSPLHF. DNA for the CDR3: TGTGCCAGCAGCCCCCCGGACAGGGGGTATAATTCACCCCTCCACTTT. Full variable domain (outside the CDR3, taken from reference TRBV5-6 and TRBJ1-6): DAGVTQSPTHLIKTRGQQVTLRCSPKSGHDTVSWYQQALGQGPQFIFQYYEEEERQRGNFPDRFSGHQFPNYSSELNVNALLLGDSALYLCASSPPDRGYNSPLHFGNGTRLTVT.

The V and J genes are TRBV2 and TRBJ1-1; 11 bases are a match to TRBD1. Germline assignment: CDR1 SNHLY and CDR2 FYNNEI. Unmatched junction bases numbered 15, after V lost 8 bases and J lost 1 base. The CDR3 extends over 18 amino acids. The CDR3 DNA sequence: TGTGCCAGCTATACGCATAACCGGGACAGGGGGGAGAACACTGAAGCTTTCTTT. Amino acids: CASYTHNRDRGENTEAFF.

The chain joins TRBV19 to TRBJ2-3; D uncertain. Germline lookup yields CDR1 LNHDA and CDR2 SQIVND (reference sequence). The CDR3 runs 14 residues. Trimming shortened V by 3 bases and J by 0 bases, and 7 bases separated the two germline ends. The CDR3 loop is CASSMAVSTDTQYF. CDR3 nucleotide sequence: TGTGCCAGTAGTATGGCGGTTAGCACAGATACGCAGTATTTT.

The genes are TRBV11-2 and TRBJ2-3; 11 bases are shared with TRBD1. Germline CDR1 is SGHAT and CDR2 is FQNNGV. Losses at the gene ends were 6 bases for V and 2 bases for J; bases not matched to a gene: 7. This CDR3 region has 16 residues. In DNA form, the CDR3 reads TGTGCCAGCAGAACCGGGACAGGGGGTTTCACAGATACGCAGTATTTT. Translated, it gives CASRTGTGGFTDTQYF.

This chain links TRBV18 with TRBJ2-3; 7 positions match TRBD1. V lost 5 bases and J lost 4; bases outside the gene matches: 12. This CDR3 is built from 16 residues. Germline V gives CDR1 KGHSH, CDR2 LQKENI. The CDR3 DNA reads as TGTGCCAGCTCATCCAGGACAGGAGAGGAGGCAGATACGCAGTATTTT. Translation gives CASSSRTGEEADTQYF.

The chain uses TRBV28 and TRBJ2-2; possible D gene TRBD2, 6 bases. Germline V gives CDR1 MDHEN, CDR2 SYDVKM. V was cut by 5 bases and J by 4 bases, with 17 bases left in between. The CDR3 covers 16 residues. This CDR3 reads CASSPPGLGSTGELFF. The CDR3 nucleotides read TGTGCCAGCAGTCCACCGGGCCTCGGGAGCACCGGGGAGCTGTTTTTT.